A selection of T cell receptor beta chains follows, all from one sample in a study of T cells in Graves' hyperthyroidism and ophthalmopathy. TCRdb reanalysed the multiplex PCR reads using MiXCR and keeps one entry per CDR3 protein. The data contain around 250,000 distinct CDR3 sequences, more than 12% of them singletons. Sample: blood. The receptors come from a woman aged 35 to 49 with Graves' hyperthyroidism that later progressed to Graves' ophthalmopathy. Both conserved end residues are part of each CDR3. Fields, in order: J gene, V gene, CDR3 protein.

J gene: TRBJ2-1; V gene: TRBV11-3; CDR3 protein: CASSLGYWANPHSGEQFF
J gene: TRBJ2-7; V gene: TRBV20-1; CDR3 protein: CSASGTVPWGEQYF
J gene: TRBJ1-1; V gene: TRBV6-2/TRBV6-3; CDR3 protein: CASIQDRAWYTEAFF
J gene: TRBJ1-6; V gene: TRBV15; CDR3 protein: CATSRVIRDSPLHF
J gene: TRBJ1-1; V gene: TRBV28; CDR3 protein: CASSRQIILTEAFF
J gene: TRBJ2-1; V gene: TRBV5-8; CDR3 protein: CASSLGLANEQFF
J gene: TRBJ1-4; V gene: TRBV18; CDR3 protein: CASSPATNEKLFF
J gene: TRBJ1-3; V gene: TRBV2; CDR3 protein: CASIGTSDTIYF
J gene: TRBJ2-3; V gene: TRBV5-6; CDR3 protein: CASSLLGERPDTQYF
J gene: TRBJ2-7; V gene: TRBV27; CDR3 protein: CASGPTGGPHEQYF
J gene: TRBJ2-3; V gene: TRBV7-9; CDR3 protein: CASSLALLRDASTDTQYF
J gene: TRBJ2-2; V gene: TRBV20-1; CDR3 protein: CSARSGRHYNTGELFF
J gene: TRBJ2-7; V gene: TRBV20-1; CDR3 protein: CSAWPSGSYEQYF
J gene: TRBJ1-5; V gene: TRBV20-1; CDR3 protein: CSGSGTGFGNQPQHF
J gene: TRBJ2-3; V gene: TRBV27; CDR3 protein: CASSPRGRYTDTQYF
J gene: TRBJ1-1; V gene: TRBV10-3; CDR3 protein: CAISAGNWYGENTEAFF
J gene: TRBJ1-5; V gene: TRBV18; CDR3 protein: CASSPTLGQGASQPQHF
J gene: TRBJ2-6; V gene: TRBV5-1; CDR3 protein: CASSVQGPGANVLTF
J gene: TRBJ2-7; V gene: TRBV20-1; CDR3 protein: CSAPGRALAGSYEQYF
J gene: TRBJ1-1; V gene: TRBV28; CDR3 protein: CASSPRTVSEAFF
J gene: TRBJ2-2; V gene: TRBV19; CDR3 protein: CASSTLVAGELFF
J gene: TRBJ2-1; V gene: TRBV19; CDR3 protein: CASSDHPGLAGGNEQFF
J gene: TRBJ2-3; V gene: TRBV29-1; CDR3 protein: CSVYSGREWDTQYF
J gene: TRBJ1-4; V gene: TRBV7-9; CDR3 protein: CASSKRATNEKLFF
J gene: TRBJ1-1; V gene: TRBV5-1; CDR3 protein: CASSLEGGAEAFF
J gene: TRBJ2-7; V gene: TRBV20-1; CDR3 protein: CSARDGTSGTYEQYF
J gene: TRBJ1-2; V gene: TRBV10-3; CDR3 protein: CASQGRRIPGGYTF
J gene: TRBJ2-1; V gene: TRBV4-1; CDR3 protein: CASSQGVLEQFF
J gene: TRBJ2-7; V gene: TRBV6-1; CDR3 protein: CASSDRLAGPYEQYF
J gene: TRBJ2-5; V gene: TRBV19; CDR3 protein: CASRKTGRWGETQYF
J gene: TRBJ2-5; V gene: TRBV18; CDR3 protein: CASSPLQGGETQYF
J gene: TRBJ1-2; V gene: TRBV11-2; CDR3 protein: CASSPGGQTGYTF
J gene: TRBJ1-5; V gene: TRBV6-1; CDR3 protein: CASSPKPPTASNQPQHF
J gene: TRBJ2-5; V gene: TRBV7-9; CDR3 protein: CASSHTRGPETQYF
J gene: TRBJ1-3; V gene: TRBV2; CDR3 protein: CASRFKGTGAGNTIYF
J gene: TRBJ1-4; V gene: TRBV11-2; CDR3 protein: CASSPRQAPRSLKLFF
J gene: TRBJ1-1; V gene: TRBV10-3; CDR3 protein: CASRRDWMNTEAFF
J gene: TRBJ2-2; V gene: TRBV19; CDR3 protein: CASSPGYWDTGELFF
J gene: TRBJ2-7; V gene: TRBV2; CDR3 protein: CARSYRGYEQYF
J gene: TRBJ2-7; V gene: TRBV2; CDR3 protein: CASYRLADYEQYF
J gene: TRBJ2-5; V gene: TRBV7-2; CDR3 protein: CASSSQDRGRETQYF
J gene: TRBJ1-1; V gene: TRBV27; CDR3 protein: CASRSGMNTEAFF
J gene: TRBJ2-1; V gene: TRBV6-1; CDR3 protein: CASTLSGTAQPLNEQFF
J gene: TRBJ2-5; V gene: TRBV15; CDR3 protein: CATETGETQYF
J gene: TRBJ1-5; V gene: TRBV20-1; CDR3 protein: CSASQGGRILVSNQPQHF
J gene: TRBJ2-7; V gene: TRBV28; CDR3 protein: CASRRDSGMGYEQYF
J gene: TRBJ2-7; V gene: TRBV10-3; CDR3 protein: CAISGGGISYEQYF
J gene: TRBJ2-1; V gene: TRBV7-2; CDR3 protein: CASSLERIDNEQFF
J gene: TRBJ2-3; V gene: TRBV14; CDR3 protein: CASSQGASTDTQYF
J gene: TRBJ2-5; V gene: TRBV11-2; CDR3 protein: CASRRPGTLSEWTQYF